These T cell receptor beta chains were read from a single sample in a study of cytomegalovirus exposure and HLA in healthy donors. Profiled with immunoSEQ multiplex PCR; TCRdb holds only in-frame clones, not every one. In the table there are about 190,000 clones, 87% of which are singletons. Sequenced sample: PBMCs. The receptors originated from a man aged 25 to 40 in good health and CMV-seronegative. Each CDR3 is given with its conserved first and last residue. D genes are given only for firm matches. Size is stated for part of the rows, as once, few or many counts, or as a class when the clone is expanded.

J gene: TRBJ2-7
D gene: NA
clone size: NA
V gene: TRBV18
CDR3 DNA: TGTGCCAGCTCACCTCAGACAGAACTCTACGAGCAGTACTTC
CDR3 protein: CASSPQTELYEQYF

J gene: TRBJ1-4
D gene: TRBD1
clone size: NA
V gene: TRBV28
CDR3 DNA: TGTGCCAGCGGAGGAGGGGGTCAGGGGGCAGGGGAAAAACTGTTTTTT
CDR3 protein: CASGGGGQGAGEKLFF

J gene: TRBJ1-1
D gene: NA
clone size: NA
V gene: TRBV4-2
CDR3 DNA: TGTGCCAGCAGCCAAGAAAAGGGCGGGGGCACTGAAGCTTTCTTT
CDR3 protein: CASSQEKGGGTEAFF

J gene: TRBJ1-4
D gene: NA
clone size: NA
V gene: TRBV9
CDR3 DNA: TGTGCCAGCAGCGTAGTTGGCGGAAAGGAAAAACTGTTTTTT
CDR3 protein: CASSVVGGKEKLFF

J gene: TRBJ1-1
D gene: NA
clone size: NA
V gene: TRBV19
CDR3 DNA: TGTGCCAGTAGTATAGGAGGGCCCGGCGCTTTCTTT
CDR3 protein: CASSIGGPGAFF

J gene: TRBJ2-5
D gene: TRBD2
clone size: NA
V gene: TRBV15
CDR3 DNA: TGTGCCACGGGGGGGAGTAGAGAGACCCAGTACTTC
CDR3 protein: CATGGSRETQYF

J gene: TRBJ2-4
D gene: NA
clone size: NA
V gene: TRBV2
CDR3 DNA: TGTGCCAGCAGACCCGCAGGGAGGCCCAAAAACATTCAGTACTTC
CDR3 protein: CASRPAGRPKNIQYF

J gene: TRBJ2-7
D gene: TRBD2
clone size: NA
V gene: TRBV7-2
CDR3 DNA: TGTGCCAGCAGCTTAGGACTAGCGGGGTACGAGCAGTACTTC
CDR3 protein: CASSLGLAGYEQYF

J gene: TRBJ2-7
D gene: NA
clone size: NA
V gene: TRBV6-6
CDR3 DNA: TGTGCCAGCAGCAACCCAGGGGACAACTACGAGCAGTACTTC
CDR3 protein: CASSNPGDNYEQYF

J gene: TRBJ1-3
D gene: NA
clone size: NA
V gene: TRBV7-6
CDR3 DNA: TGTGCCAGCAGCTTATGGGGCAGGGAAGATGGAAACACCATATATTTT
CDR3 protein: CASSLWGREDGNTIYF

J gene: TRBJ2-5
D gene: NA
clone size: NA
V gene: TRBV19
CDR3 DNA: TGTGCCAGTAGTAGAGCTAGACAAGAGACCCAGTACTTC
CDR3 protein: CASSRARQETQYF

J gene: TRBJ2-5
D gene: TRBD1
clone size: NA
V gene: TRBV2
CDR3 DNA: TGTGCCAGCACACGGGACAGCGAGACCCAGTACTTC
CDR3 protein: CASTRDSETQYF

J gene: TRBJ2-1
D gene: NA
clone size: NA
V gene: TRBV28
CDR3 DNA: TGTGCCAGCAGTTATCGGTCTCTTCAAAATGAGCAGTTCTTC
CDR3 protein: CASSYRSLQNEQFF

J gene: TRBJ2-1
D gene: NA
clone size: NA
V gene: TRBV9
CDR3 DNA: TGTGCCAGCAGCACACGGGGGAGCGGGCCCTCCGATTACAATGAGCAGTTCTTC
CDR3 protein: CASSTRGSGPSDYNEQFF

J gene: TRBJ2-7
D gene: TRBD1
clone size: NA
V gene: TRBV4-1
CDR3 DNA: TGCGCCAGCAGCCAAGATGGGACAGAGTTCTACGAGCAGTACTTC
CDR3 protein: CASSQDGTEFYEQYF

J gene: TRBJ2-7
D gene: NA
clone size: NA
V gene: TRBV27
CDR3 DNA: TGTGCCAGCAGTTTATTACGGGAAGGGAACGAGCAGTACTTC
CDR3 protein: CASSLLREGNEQYF

J gene: TRBJ2-4
D gene: NA
clone size: NA
V gene: TRBV7-2
CDR3 DNA: TGTGCCAGCAGCTTAGGGTCGGAGGGAAACATTCAGTACTTC
CDR3 protein: CASSLGSEGNIQYF

J gene: TRBJ1-2
D gene: NA
clone size: NA
V gene: TRBV6-5
CDR3 DNA: TGTGCCAGCAGTCCCACCACGGACAGCTATGGCTACACCTTC
CDR3 protein: CASSPTTDSYGYTF

J gene: TRBJ2-7
D gene: NA
clone size: NA
V gene: TRBV6-6
CDR3 DNA: TGTGCCAGCAGACCGGGGGGCAGGTTGGGTGGCGAGCAGTACTTC
CDR3 protein: CASRPGGRLGGEQYF

J gene: TRBJ2-7
D gene: TRBD2
clone size: NA
V gene: TRBV6-1
CDR3 DNA: TGTGCCAGCAGTGGGACTAGCGGAGGATACGAGCAGTACTTC
CDR3 protein: CASSGTSGGYEQYF

J gene: TRBJ2-5
D gene: NA
clone size: NA
V gene: TRBV4-2
CDR3 DNA: TGTGCCAGCAGCCAAGAACTTCTGGAAGAGACCCAGTACTTC
CDR3 protein: CASSQELLEETQYF

J gene: TRBJ2-7
D gene: NA
clone size: few
V gene: TRBV28
CDR3 DNA: TGTGCCAGCAGTGGGGAGTACGAGCAGTACTTC
CDR3 protein: CASSGEYEQYF

J gene: TRBJ2-1
D gene: TRBD2
clone size: NA
V gene: TRBV14
CDR3 DNA: TGTGCCAGCAGCCGGACGGGGACTAGCGGGTACAATGAGCAGTTCTTC
CDR3 protein: CASSRTGTSGYNEQFF

J gene: TRBJ2-3
D gene: TRBD1
clone size: NA
V gene: TRBV28
CDR3 DNA: TGTGCCACCCGGGACAGTCGCACAGATACGCAGTATTTT
CDR3 protein: CATRDSRTDTQYF